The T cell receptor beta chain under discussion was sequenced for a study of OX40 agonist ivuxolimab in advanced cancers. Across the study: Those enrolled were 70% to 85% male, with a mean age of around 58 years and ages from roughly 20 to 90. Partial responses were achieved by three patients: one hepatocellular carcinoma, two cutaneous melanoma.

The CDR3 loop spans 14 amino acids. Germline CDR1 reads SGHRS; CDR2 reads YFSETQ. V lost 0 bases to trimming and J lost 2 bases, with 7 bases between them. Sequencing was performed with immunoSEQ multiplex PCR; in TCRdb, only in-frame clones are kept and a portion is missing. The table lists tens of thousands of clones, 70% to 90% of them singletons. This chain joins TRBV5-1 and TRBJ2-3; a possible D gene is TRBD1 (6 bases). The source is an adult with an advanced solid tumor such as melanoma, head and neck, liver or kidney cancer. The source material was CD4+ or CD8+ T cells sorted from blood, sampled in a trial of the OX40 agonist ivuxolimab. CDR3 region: CASSLGDNTDTQYF. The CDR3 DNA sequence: TGCGCCAGCAGCTTGGGGGACAACACAGATACGCAGTATTTT.